The 4 T cell receptor beta chains below come from one sample, sequenced in a study of control samples from healthy donors and cancer patients (dated by TCRdb to 2020 to 2022). The library came from the immunoSEQ multiplex PCR assay. TCRdb obtained this table from immuneACCESS and retained in-frame rearrangements with V and J assigned. These tables miss some clones; where compared with another copy, unresolved V genes account for less than half of the shortfall, and the remainder is unexplained. The sample's table covers fewer than 250,000 clones. The top ten hold 2% to 2.5% of the sample. Sequencing input: blood. These receptors were collected from a woman aged 25 to 39 in good health.

The rearrangement joins TRBV6-4 to TRBJ1-6, with D maybe TRBD1 (5 bases). Per germline, CDR1 MRHNA and CDR2 SNTAGT. V lost 3 bases, J lost 11 bases, and 11 bases lay in between. The CDR3 length is 13 residues. The CDR3 sequence is CASSEFLQAPLHF. CDR3 DNA: TGTGCCAGCAGTGAATTCTTACAGGCACCCCTCCACTTT.

As DNA, the CDR3 is TGTGCCAGCAGCCCCACGGGGGAAGGAAACACCATATATTTT. Translated: CASSPTGEGNTIYF. This chain links TRBV3-1 (or the pseudogene TRBV3-2) with TRBJ1-3; tentatively, D is TRBD1 (5 bases). With 4 bases removed from V and 4 bases from J, the gap between germline ends came to 11 bases. Germline V gene lookup returns CDR1 LGHDT and CDR2 YNNKEL (reference sequence). This CDR3 contains 14 residues.

The chain joins TRBV2 to TRBJ2-3, with 16 bases lining up with TRBD2. The CDR3 is 19 residues long. The V segment lost 6 bases and the J segment 2 bases; nucleotides outside the gene matches: 11. Germline V gene data show CDR1 as SNHLY and CDR2 as FYNNEI. Here the CDR3 reads CASRMPKGLAGGNTDTQYF. For the CDR3, the DNA is TGTGCCAGCAGGATGCCAAAGGGACTAGCGGGGGGGAACACAGATACGCAGTATTTT.

V is TRBV6-6 and J is TRBJ1-1; D is unclear. The CDR3 runs to 10 residues. CDR1 is MNHNY and CDR2 is SVGAGI in the germline V gene (reference sequence). V was pared by 5 bases and J by 10 bases, with 8 bases between. CDR3 residues: CASSQFGAFF. CDR3 nucleotide sequence: TGTGCCAGCAGTCAATTTGGAGCTTTCTTT.